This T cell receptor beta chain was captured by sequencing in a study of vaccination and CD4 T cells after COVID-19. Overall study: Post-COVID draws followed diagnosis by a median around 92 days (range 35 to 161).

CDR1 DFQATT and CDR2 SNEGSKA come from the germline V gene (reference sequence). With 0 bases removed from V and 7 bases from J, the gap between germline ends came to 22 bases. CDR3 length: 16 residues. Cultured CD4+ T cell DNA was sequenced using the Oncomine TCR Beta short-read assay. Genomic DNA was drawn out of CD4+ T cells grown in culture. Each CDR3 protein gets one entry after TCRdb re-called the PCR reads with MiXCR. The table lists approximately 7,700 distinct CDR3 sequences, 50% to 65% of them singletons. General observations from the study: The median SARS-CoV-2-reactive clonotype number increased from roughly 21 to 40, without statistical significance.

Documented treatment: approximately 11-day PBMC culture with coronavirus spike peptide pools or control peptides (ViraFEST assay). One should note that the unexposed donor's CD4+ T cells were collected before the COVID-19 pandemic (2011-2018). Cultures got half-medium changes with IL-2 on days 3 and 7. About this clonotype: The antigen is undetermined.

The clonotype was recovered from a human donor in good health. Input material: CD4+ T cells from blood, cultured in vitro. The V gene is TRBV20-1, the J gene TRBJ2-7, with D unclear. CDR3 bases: TGCAGTGCTAGAGAGTGGCGGCCAGACCAGCTACGGGAGCAGTACTTC. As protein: CSAREWRPDQLREQYF.